This passage covers 22 T cell receptor beta chains from one sample sequenced in a study of CD8 T cells in ankylosing spondylitis. TCRdb ran MiXCR on the 5' RACE reads and lists one entry per CDR3 protein. This sample yields roughly 230,000 distinct CDR3 sequences, of which 7.5% to 9.5% are seen a single time; around 4.4% belongs to the top ten. Sequencing used blood, either unsorted or a sorted T cell fraction (not recorded which). The receptors were gathered from a female donor with ankylosing spondylitis or in good health (not recorded which).

This clonotype has at least ten counts. This sequence joins TRBV12-3 or TRBV12-4 and TRBJ2-7; 12 nucleotides match TRBD2. The CDR3 runs to 15 residues. Trimming took 8 bases from V and 0 from J; bases not matched to a gene: 5. CDR3 in DNA: TGTGCCAGCTCACTAGCGGGAGGTAGCTCCTACGAGCAGTACTTC. Translating it yields CASSLAGGSSYEQYF.

In its sample, this clonotype was seen many times. This chain joins TRBV7-2 and TRBJ2-1, with no clear D. From germline, CDR1 is SGHTA and CDR2 FQGNSA. The CDR3 consists of 15 residues. V was clipped by 1 base and J by 4 bases, with 11 bases between them. CDR3 protein: CASSLVARHYNEQFF. In DNA form, the CDR3 reads TGTGCCAGCAGCTTAGTGGCTAGGCATTACAATGAGCAGTTCTTC.

This clonotype was counted ten times or more. The rearrangement links TRBV20-1 to TRBJ1-3; 9 bases align to TRBD1. The CDR3 covers 16 residues. V shed 7 bases and J 0 bases; nucleotides not matched to a gene: 10. Looked up from germline, CDR1 is DFQATT and CDR2 is SNEGSKA (reference sequence). CDR3 loop: CSVPGQGFFSGNTIYF. The CDR3 DNA reads as TGCAGTGTTCCGGGACAGGGATTCTTCTCTGGAAACACCATATATTTT.

V usage is TRBV7-2 and J usage is TRBJ2-1, with a weak D call TRBD2 (6 bases). The CDR3 totals 16 residues. V lost 5 bases, J lost 0 bases, and 14 bases lay in between. Germline CDR1 reads SGHTA; CDR2 reads FQGNSA. CDR3 sequence: CASSHRRESSYNEQFF. The CDR3 bases are TGTGCCAGCAGCCACCGGAGGGAGAGCTCCTACAATGAGCAGTTCTTC.

This clonotype was recorded many times. The chain employs TRBV28 and TRBJ2-5; TRBD2 matches 8 bases. CDR1 is MDHEN, CDR2 SYDVKM, per germline. CDR3 length: 14 residues. Losses at the gene ends were 6 bases for V and 5 bases for J; bases not matched to a gene: 8. The CDR3 region has the DNA TGTGCCAGCAGCCCGGGGGGGCCGTGGGAGACCCAGTACTTC. Residues: CASSPGGPWETQYF.

This clonotype was seen at least ten times. An end of the junction differs from the germline gene, which may be a read error. The rearrangement links TRBV12-3 or TRBV12-4 to TRBJ1-1, with 8 nucleotides matching TRBD1. The CDR3 runs 15 residues. This CDR3 reads CASSLAGTGFTEAFF. As DNA, the CDR3 is TGTGCCAGCAGCTTAGCCGGGACAGGCTTCACTGAAGCTTTCTTT.

This clonotype was seen ten or more times. The chain joins TRBV19 to TRBJ2-2; unclear D gene. V lost 5 bases and J 0 bases, leaving 19 bases between the germline ends. This CDR3 region has 18 residues. Looked up from germline, CDR1 is LNHDA and CDR2 is SQIVND (reference sequence). CDR3 in amino acids: CASSGFPGGYANTGELFF. The CDR3 DNA is TGTGCCAGTAGTGGATTTCCTGGTGGGTACGCGAACACCGGGGAGCTGTTTTTT. The full variable domain, its missing parts supplied by reference TRBV19 and TRBJ2-2, is DGGITQSPKYLFRKEGQNVTLSCEQNLNHDAMYWYRQDPGQGLRLIYYSQIVNDFQKGDIAEGYSVSREKKESFPLTVTSAQKNPTAFYLCASSGFPGGYANTGELFFGEGSRLTVL.

This clonotype was counted ten times or more. This chain uses TRBV7-9 with TRBJ1-2; perhaps TRBD1 as D (5 bases). Germline-derived CDR1 and CDR2 are SEHNR and FQNEAQ (reference sequence). V lost 4 bases, J lost 5 bases, and 8 bases lay in between. The CDR3 length is 12 residues. As DNA, the CDR3 is TGTGCCAGCAGCTCTACAGGTTATGGCTACACCTTC. Its translation: CASSSTGYGYTF.

Many counts were recorded for this clonotype. The chain uses TRBV6-2 or TRBV6-3 and TRBJ1-2, with 7 bases lining up with TRBD1. Trimming at V came to 2 bases and at J to 6 bases, leaving 6 bases not matched to a gene. The CDR3 covers 14 residues. CDR1 MNHEY and CDR2 SVGEGT come from the germline V gene. CDR3 coding DNA: TGTGCCAGCAGTTACGCGACAGGGTTTAATGGCTACACCTTC. It specifies CASSYATGFNGYTF.

J is TRBJ2-1 and V is TRBV24-1; 8 bases fit TRBD1. The J segment lost 5 bases and the V segment lost 4 bases, leaving 6 bases of the junction unmatched. From germline, CDR1 is KGHDR and CDR2 SFDVKD. The CDR3 contains 15 residues. The CDR3 sequence: CATSEAGTGNNEQFF. CDR3 DNA sequence: TGTGCCACCAGTGAGGCGGGGACAGGCAACAATGAGCAGTTCTTC.

Many counts were recorded for this clonotype. The chain's CDR3 is CASSEMSGELFF. CDR3 nucleotides: TGTGCCAGCAGTGAGATGTCCGGGGAGCTGTTTTTT. This sequence joins TRBV2 and TRBJ2-2; D is undetermined. V dropped 3 bases and J dropped 6 bases, with 5 bases sitting between them. CDR1 is SNHLY and CDR2 is FYNNEI in the germline V gene. The CDR3 extends over 12 amino acids.

The table lists this clonotype with many counts. The chain has TRBV7-8 and TRBJ2-2, with 7 nucleotides matching TRBD2. CDR3 length equals 15 residues. Looked up from germline, CDR1 is SGHVS and CDR2 is FQNEAQ. The junction had 3 bases not matched to a gene; V was cut back by 1 base and J by 4 bases. CDR3 sequence (DNA): TGTGCCAGCAGCTTAGTTGCGGGGGTCACCGGGGAGCTGTTTTTT. Protein: CASSLVAGVTGELFF.

This clonotype was counted ten times or more. The V gene is TRBV20-1, the J gene TRBJ1-1; tentatively, D is TRBD1 (5 bases). This CDR3 has 12 amino acids. V was pared by 5 bases and J by 3 bases, with 10 bases between. The V gene's germline CDR1 is DFQATT and CDR2 SNEGSKA (reference sequence). The CDR3 loop is CSALGPYTEAFF. The CDR3 bases are TGCAGTGCTTTGGGACCGTACACTGAAGCTTTCTTT.

This clonotype was recorded many times. V and J are TRBV20-1 and TRBJ1-6; D call uncertain. The germline CDR1 and CDR2 sequences are DFQATT and SNEGSKA (reference sequence). The length of the CDR3 is 15 residues. Trimming pared 0 bases from V and 7 bases from J, leaving 13 bases between. Here the CDR3 DNA reads TGCAGTGCTAGAGATTGGGAACTGATCAATTCACCCCTCCACTTT. Residues: CSARDWELINSPLHF.

This clonotype occurred many times. The chain combines TRBV29-1 with TRBJ1-4; D remains ambiguous. Germline V gene data show CDR1 as SQVTM and CDR2 as ANQGSEA. The V and J ends lost 1 base and 9 bases respectively, with 6 bases between them. The CDR3 runs to 11 residues. This CDR3 reads CSVEARQKLFF. The CDR3 nucleotides are TGCAGCGTTGAAGCCCGGCAAAAACTGTTTTTT.

This clonotype was seen at least ten times. Here the CDR3 reads CASSQDFTAFSGANVLTF. The CDR3 region has the DNA TGTGCCAGCAGCCAGGACTTCACCGCTTTCTCTGGGGCCAACGTCCTGACTTTC. The rearrangement uses TRBV6-1 and TRBJ2-6, with D tentatively TRBD2 (5 bases). CDR1 is MNHNS and CDR2 is SASEGT in the germline V gene. Between the trimmed V and J ends, which lost 6 bases and 0 bases, there was a span of 18 bases. CDR3 length: 18 amino acids.

This clonotype was picked up many times. The chain recombines TRBV20-1 with TRBJ2-3, with D hard to call. Trimming removed 5 bases from V and 0 bases from J, with 12 bases in between. Germline CDR1 and CDR2: DFQATT and SNEGSKA (reference sequence). The CDR3 covers 14 residues. The CDR3 spells CSAPPGGSTDTQYF. The CDR3 nucleotides are TGCAGTGCTCCCCCGGGCGGTAGCACAGATACGCAGTATTTT.

There are many counts of this clonotype. The rearrangement uses TRBV7-3 and TRBJ2-3, with D perhaps matching TRBD1 or TRBD2 (5 bases each). Trimming removed 5 bases from V and 4 bases from J, with 19 bases in between. The CDR3 is made up of 16 amino acids. Germline CDR1 and CDR2: SGHTA and FQGTGA. DNA of the CDR3: TGTGCCAGCAGCGGGGATGGGACCGTCGGGGCAGATACGCAGTATTTT. Translating it yields CASSGDGTVGADTQYF.

This clonotype was seen repeatedly, ten times or more. V and J are TRBV24-1 and TRBJ2-1; unclear D gene. From germline, CDR1 is KGHDR and CDR2 SFDVKD. V lost 4 bases and J lost 1, with 10 bases in between. The CDR3 is made up of 15 amino acids. CDR3 DNA: TGTGCCACCAGTGACGCGAGTACATCCTACAATGAGCAGTTCTTC. Translated, it gives CATSDASTSYNEQFF.

The sample holds many counts of this clonotype. The J gene is TRBJ2-5, the V gene TRBV20-1, with a possible D match to TRBD1 (6 bases). Trimming left V 0 bases short and J 5 bases short, with 13 bases between. The length of the CDR3 is 14 residues. Germline assignment: CDR1 DFQATT and CDR2 SNEGSKA (reference sequence). This CDR3 is CSAREAGAGETQYF. In DNA form, the CDR3 reads TGCAGTGCTAGAGAGGCAGGGGCAGGGGAGACCCAGTACTTC.

There are many counts of this clonotype. The V call is TRBV14, the J call TRBJ2-5; unclear D gene. The CDR3 covers 15 residues. The V end lost 5 bases, the J end lost 0 bases, and 13 bases lay between the germline ends. The V gene's germline CDR1 is SGHDN and CDR2 FVKESK. In nucleotides, the CDR3 is TGTGCCAGCAGCACCCTGGCGGTATACCAAGAGACCCAGTACTTC. Translated, it gives CASSTLAVYQETQYF.

The rearrangement links TRBV20-1 to TRBJ1-1, with TRBD1 matching over 8 bases. With 5 bases clipped from V and 8 bases from J, the junction kept 1 base outside the gene matches. Germline V gives CDR1 DFQATT, CDR2 SNEGSKA (reference sequence). CDR3 size: 10 residues. The CDR3 protein is CSAWDREAFF. CDR3 nucleotide sequence: TGCAGTGCTTGGGACAGGGAAGCTTTCTTT.